The clone carrying this T cell receptor (beta chain) came up once. The CDR3 is 15 amino acids. The trim removed 7 bases at V and 8 bases at J, leaving 11 bases unmatched. Germline assignment: CDR1 SNHLY and CDR2 FYNNEI. Clones were read by immunoSEQ multiplex PCR, and TCRdb kept only the in-frame ones, dropping some. Of about 120,000 clones in the sample, about 74% were seen once. The data stem from a study of blood T cell repertoires in COVID-19. Background on the study: From T cells, B-cell-depleted T cells, or PBMCs came the material, which was cDNA or gDNA.

The chain carries TRBV2 and TRBJ2-2; 9 bases agree with TRBD1. The specimen was peripheral blood. The receptor's source is a human donor in a cohort sampled during active COVID-19. CDR3: CASNRQGGPGGELFF. The CDR3 DNA sequence: TGTGCCAGCAACCGACAGGGGGGCCCCGGGGGGGAGCTGTTTTTT. The variable domain in full, completed from reference TRBV2 and TRBJ2-2, reads EPEVTQTPSHQVTQMGQEVILRCVPISNHLYFYWYRQILGQKVEFLVSFYNNEISEKSEIFDDQFSVERPDGSNFTLKIRSTKLEDSAMYFCASNRQGGPGGELFFGEGSRLTVL.